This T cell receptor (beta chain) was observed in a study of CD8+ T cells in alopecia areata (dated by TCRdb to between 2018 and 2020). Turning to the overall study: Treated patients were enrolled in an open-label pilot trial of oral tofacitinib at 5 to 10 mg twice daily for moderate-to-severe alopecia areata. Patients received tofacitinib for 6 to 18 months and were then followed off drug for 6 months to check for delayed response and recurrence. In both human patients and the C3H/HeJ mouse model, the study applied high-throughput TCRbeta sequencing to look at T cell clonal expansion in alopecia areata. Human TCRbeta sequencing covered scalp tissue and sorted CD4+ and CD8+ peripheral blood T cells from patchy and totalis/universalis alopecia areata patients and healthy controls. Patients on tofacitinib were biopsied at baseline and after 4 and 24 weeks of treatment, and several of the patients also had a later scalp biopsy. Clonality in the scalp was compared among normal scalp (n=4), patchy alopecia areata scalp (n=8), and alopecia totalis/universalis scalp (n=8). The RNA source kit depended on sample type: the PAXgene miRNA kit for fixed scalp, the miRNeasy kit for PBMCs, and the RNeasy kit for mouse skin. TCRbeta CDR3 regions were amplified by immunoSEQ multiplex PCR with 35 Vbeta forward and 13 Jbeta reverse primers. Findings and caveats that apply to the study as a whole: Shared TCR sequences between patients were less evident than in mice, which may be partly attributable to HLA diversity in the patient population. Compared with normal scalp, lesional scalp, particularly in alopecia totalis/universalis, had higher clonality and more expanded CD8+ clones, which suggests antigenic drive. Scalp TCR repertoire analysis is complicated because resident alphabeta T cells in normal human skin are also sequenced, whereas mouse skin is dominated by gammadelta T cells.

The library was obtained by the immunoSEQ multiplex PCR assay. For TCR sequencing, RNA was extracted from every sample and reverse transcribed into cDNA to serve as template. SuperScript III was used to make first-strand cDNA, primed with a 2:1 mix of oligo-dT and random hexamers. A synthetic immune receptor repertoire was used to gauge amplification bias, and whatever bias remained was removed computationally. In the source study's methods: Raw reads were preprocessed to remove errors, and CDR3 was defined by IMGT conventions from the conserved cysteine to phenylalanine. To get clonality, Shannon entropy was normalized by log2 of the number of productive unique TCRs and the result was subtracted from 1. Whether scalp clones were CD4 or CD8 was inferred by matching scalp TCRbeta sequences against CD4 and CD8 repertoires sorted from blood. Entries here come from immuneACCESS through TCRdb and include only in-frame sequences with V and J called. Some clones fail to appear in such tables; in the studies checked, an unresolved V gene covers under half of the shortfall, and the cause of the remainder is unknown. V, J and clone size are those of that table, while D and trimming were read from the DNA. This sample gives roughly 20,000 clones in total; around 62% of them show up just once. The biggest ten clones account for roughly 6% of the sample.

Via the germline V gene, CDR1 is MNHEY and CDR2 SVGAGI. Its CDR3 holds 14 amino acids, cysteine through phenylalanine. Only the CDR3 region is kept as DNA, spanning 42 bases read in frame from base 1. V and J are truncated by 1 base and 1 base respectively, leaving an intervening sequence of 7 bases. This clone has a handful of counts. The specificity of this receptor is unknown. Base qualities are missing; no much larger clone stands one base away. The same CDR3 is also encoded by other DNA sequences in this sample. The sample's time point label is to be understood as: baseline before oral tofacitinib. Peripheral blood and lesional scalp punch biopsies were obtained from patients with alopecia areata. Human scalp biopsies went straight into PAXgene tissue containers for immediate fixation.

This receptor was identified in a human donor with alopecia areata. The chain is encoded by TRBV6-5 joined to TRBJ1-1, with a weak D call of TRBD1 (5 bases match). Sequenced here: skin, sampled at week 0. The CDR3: CASSYYGGNTEAFF. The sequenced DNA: TGTGCCAGCAGTTACTACGGGGGGAACACTGAAGCTTTCTTT.